This T cell receptor (beta chain) was captured by sequencing in a study of CD8 T cells in ankylosing spondylitis. Whole-study findings and limits: A TCR beta motif of eight highly homologous variants appeared characteristic of ankylosing spondylitis blood. Relatively rare in peripheral blood, disease-linked clones were also CD8+. From matched ankylosing spondylitis synovial fluid, disease-linked clones were reportedly recovered at significantly enriched levels.

Germline-derived CDR1 and CDR2 are SGHRS and YFSETQ. Trimming cost V 6 bases and J 2 bases, with 12 bases left between them. The CDR3 runs to 13 residues. This clonotype was recorded at least ten times. Its target is unknown. TCRdb redid the calling of the 5' RACE reads with MiXCR, one entry per CDR3 protein. The table shows 200,000 to 250,000 distinct CDR3 sequences, with roughly a tenth occurring only once. This rearrangement joins TRBV5-1 to TRBJ2-7; perhaps TRBD2 as D (7 bases). This clonotype was obtained from a male donor with ankylosing spondylitis or in good health (not recorded which). What was sequenced was blood, either unsorted or a sorted T cell fraction (not recorded which). CDR3 residues: CASKMGGPYEQYF. CDR3 DNA: TGCGCCAGCAAGATGGGGGGGCCCTACGAGCAGTACTTC.